This is a list of T cell receptor beta chains from one sample in a study of OX40 agonist ivuxolimab in advanced cancers. Sequencing was performed with immunoSEQ multiplex PCR; in TCRdb, only in-frame clones are kept and a portion is missing. The sample lists approximately 52,000 clones; about four fifths were seen once. The sample was CD4+ or CD8+ T cells sorted from blood, taken in a trial of the OX40 agonist ivuxolimab. The receptor set was obtained from an adult with an advanced solid tumor such as melanoma, head and neck, liver or kidney cancer. Both conserved end residues are part of each CDR3. D genes are given only for firm matches. Size is omitted from some rows. Given values are once, few, many or a class for expanded clones.

NA,TRBV29-1,NA,TRBJ2-1,12,TGCAGCACCCGGGAACCAAACAATGAGCAGTTCTTC,CSTREPNNEQFF
TRBD1,TRBV4-2,NA,TRBJ2-2,15,TGTGCCAGCAGCTCCAGACAGGGCGAGGCCGGGGAGCTGTTTTTT,CASSSRQGEAGELFF
NA,TRBV7-3,once,TRBJ2-3,15,TGTGCCAGCAAAGCAAGACCCTCCCGGACAGATACGCAGTATTTT,CASKARPSRTDTQYF
NA,TRBV4-1,NA,TRBJ2-2,15,TGCGCCAGCAGCCGGACGGGGGGCTATACCGGGGAGCTGTTTTTT,CASSRTGGYTGELFF
NA,TRBV6-5,NA,TRBJ1-2,12,TGTGCCAGCAGTATGACAGGACCTGGCTACACCTTC,CASSMTGPGYTF
TRBD2,TRBV7-3,NA,TRBJ2-1,19,TGTGCCAGCAGCCCAGTAGGGCTAGCGGGAAAGGGATTCTACAATGAGCAGTTCTTC,CASSPVGLAGKGFYNEQFF
NA,TRBV4-3,NA,TRBJ2-3,15,TGCGCCAGCAGCCCCCGGGGGCTTGGGGCAGATACGCAGTATTTT,CASSPRGLGADTQYF
TRBD2,TRBV19,few,TRBJ2-1,14,TGTGCCAGTAGTATCGGTGGGACTAGTGATGAGCAGTTCTTC,CASSIGGTSDEQFF
TRBD1,TRBV5-4,NA,TRBJ1-5,16,TGTGCCAGCAGCTTGGGGGGACAGGGGTTCAATCAGCCCCAGCATTTT,CASSLGGQGFNQPQHF
TRBD2,TRBV5-1,once,TRBJ2-1,15,TGCGCCAGCAGCCTCGGGGGCGGGAGGTCCAATGAGCAGTTCTTC,CASSLGGGRSNEQFF
NA,TRBV28,NA,TRBJ1-3,16,TGTGCCAGCAGGCCCCAAGACAGTACCTCTGGAAACACCATATATTTT,CASRPQDSTSGNTIYF
NA,TRBV7-3,NA,TRBJ2-1,15,TGTGCCAGCAGCTTCGGTAGTGGCTCCTACAATGAGCAGTTCTTC,CASSFGSGSYNEQFF
NA,TRBV9,NA,TRBJ2-7,14,TGTGCCAGCAGCGTAGTGGTCAGAGACTACGAGCAGTACTTC,CASSVVVRDYEQYF
TRBD1,TRBV6-1,NA,TRBJ1-6,13,TGTGCCAGCAGTGAAACAGGGGGCTCACCCCTCCACTTT,CASSETGGSPLHF
TRBD1,TRBV5-1,NA,TRBJ2-1,15,TGCGCCAGCAGCTTGGGTAGACAGGGGGAAAGCGAGCAGTTCTTC,CASSLGRQGESEQFF
NA,TRBV21-1,NA,TRBJ2-1,19,TGTGCCAGCAACATTATGACTAGCGGAAGATTGGGCTCCTACAATGAGCAGTTCTTC,CASNIMTSGRLGSYNEQFF
TRBD2,TRBV7-3,NA,TRBJ2-3,14,TGTGCCAGCAGCTTAGCGGGAGCCTCAGATACGCAGTATTTT,CASSLAGASDTQYF
NA,TRBV4-1,NA,TRBJ2-5,15,TGCGCCAGCAGCTCAGGACTACACGGCCGGGAGACCCAGTACTTC,CASSSGLHGRETQYF
TRBD1,TRBV5-1,NA,TRBJ1-1,15,TGCGCCAGCAGCTTAACCGGACAGGGGAACACTGAAGCTTTCTTT,CASSLTGQGNTEAFF
NA,TRBV7-2,once,TRBJ2-1,15,TGTGCCAGCAGCTTGGAATTCAGCTCCTACAATGAGCAGTTCTTC,CASSLEFSSYNEQFF
TRBD1,TRBV5-1,NA,TRBJ2-1,17,TGCGCCAGCAGCCCATACTACAGGGGGTTGGGTGTCGATGAGCAGTTCTTC,CASSPYYRGLGVDEQFF
NA,TRBV5-1,NA,TRBJ2-7,16,NA,CASSFGAGAGVLEQYF
TRBD1,TRBV30,NA,TRBJ2-7,14,TGTGCCTGGAGTGTACTCGGGACAGGAGGCGAGCAGTACTTC,CAWSVLGTGGEQYF
NA,TRBV7-2,NA,TRBJ1-2,15,TGTGCCAGCAGTCCTTTCAGGGCAGGGGACTATGGCCACACCTTC,CASSPFRAGDYGHTF
TRBD2,TRBV6-1,NA,TRBJ2-7,13,TGTGCCCTAGCGGGCAGGGTTAACTACGAGCAGTACTTC,CALAGRVNYEQYF
TRBD1,TRBV29-1,NA,TRBJ2-7,14,TGCAGCGCAGCATCCGGGACAGGCTCCTACGAGCAGTACTTC,CSAASGTGSYEQYF
NA,TRBV2,NA,TRBJ2-3,16,TGTGCCAGCAGTTCCCAAGGAGGGGCGCGGGCAGATACGCAGTATTTT,CASSSQGGARADTQYF
NA,TRBV5-1,NA,TRBJ2-2,15,TGCGCCAGCAGCCCCCTTGGAGGGGGCACCGGGGAGCTGTTTTTT,CASSPLGGGTGELFF
NA,TRBV7-2,NA,TRBJ2-1,12,TGTGCCAGCAGCTCTATCCTACGAGTGCAGTTCTTC,CASSSILRVQFF
NA,TRBV19,NA,TRBJ2-7,13,TGTGCCAGTAGTTCGGACAGACCCTACGAGCAGTACTTC,CASSSDRPYEQYF
TRBD1,TRBV4-3,NA,TRBJ2-2,17,TGCGCCAGCAGCCAGGGTCCGACGACAGGGAGCACCGGGGAGCTGTTTTTT,CASSQGPTTGSTGELFF
NA,TRBV7-8,NA,TRBJ2-7,13,TGTGCCAGCAGCTATGGCCGTGCCGGAGAGCAGTACTTC,CASSYGRAGEQYF
TRBD2,TRBV5-8,NA,TRBJ2-5,18,TGTGCCAGCAGCTCCCTACTAGCGGGAGGGCCAGTAGGAGAGACCCAGTACTTC,CASSSLLAGGPVGETQYF
NA,TRBV27,NA,TRBJ2-5,13,TGTGCCAGCAGTTTATCGGGATGGGGAGACCAGTACTTC,CASSLSGWGDQYF
TRBD1,TRBV4-1,once,TRBJ2-3,16,TGCGCCAGCAGCCAAGATCGCGGACAGGGGGTTGTTACGCAGTATTTT,CASSQDRGQGVVTQYF
TRBD2,TRBV14,once,TRBJ2-3,18,TGTGCCAGCAGCCAAGTTGCGACTAGCGGGATCCGCACAGATACGCAGTATTTT,CASSQVATSGIRTDTQYF
NA,TRBV14,NA,TRBJ2-7,12,TGTGCCAGCAGCCAAGTGGGGGTCGAGCAGTACTTC,CASSQVGVEQYF